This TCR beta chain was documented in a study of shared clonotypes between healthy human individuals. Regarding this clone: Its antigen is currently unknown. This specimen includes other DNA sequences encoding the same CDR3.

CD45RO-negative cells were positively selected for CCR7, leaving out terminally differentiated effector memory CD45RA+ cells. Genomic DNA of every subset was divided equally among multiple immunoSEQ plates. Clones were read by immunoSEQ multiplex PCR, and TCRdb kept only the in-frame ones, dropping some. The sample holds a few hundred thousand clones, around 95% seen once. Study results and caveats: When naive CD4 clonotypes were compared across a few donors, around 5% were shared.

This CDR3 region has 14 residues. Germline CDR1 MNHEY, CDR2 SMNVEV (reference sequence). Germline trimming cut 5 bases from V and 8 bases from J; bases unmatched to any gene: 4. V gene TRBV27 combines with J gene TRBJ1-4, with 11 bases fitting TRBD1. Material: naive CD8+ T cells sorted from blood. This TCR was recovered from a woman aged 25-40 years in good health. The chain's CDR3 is CASSLGTGGEKLFF. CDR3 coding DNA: TGTGCCAGCAGTCTGGGGACAGGGGGGGAAAAACTGTTTTTT. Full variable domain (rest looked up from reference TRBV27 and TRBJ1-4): EAQVTQNPRYLITVTGKKLTVTCSQNMNHEYMSWYRQDPGLGLRQIYYSMNVEVTDKGDVPEGYKVSRKEKRNFPLILESPSPNQTSLYFCASSLGTGGEKLFFGSGTQLSVL.